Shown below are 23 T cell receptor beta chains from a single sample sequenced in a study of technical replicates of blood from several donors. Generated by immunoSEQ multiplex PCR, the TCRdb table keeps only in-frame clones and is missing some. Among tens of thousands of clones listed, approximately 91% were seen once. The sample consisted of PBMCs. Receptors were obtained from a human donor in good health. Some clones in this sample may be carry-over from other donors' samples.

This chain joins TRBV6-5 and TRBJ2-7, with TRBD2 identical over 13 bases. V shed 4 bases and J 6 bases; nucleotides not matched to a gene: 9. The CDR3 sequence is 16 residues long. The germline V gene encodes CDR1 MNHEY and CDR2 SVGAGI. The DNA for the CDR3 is TGTGCCAGCAGTTTAGCCGGGACTAGCGGGATAGGCGAGCAGTACTTC. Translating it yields CASSLAGTSGIGEQYF.

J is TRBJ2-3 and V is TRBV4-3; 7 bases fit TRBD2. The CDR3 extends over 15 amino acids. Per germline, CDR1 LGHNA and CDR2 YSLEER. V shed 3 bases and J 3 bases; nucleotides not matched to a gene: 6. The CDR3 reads CASSHRTSWTDTQYF. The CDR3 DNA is TGCGCCAGCAGCCATAGGACTAGTTGGACAGATACGCAGTATTTT.

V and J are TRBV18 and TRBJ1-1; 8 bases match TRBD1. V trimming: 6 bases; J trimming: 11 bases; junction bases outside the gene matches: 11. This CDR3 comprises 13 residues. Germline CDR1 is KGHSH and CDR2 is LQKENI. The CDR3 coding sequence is TGTGCCAGCTCCTGGACAGGGCCGACAGAGGCTTTCTTT. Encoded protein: CASSWTGPTEAFF.

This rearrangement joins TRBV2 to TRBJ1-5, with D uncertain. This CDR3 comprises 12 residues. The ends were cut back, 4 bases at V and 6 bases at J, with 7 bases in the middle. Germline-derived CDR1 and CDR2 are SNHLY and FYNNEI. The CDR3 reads CASSVDGQPQHF. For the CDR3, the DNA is TGTGCCAGCAGTGTAGATGGTCAGCCCCAGCATTTT.

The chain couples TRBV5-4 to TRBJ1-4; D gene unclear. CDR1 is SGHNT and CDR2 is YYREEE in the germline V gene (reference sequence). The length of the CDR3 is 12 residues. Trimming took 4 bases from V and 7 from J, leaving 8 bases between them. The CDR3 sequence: CASSASGEKLFF. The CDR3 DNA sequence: TGTGCCAGCAGCGCCTCAGGTGAAAAACTGTTTTTT.

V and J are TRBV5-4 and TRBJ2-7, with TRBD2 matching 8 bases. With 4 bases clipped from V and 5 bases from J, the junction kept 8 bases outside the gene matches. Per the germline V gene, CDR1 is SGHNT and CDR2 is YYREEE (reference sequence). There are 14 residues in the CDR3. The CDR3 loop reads CASSGRGGQNEQYF. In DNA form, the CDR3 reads TGTGCCAGCAGCGGCCGGGGGGGCCAAAACGAGCAGTACTTC.

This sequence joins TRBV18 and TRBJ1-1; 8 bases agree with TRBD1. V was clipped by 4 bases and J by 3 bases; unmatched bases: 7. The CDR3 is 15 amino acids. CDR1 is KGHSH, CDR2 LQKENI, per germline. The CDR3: CASSQQGDGYTEAFF. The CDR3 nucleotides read TGTGCCAGCTCACAACAGGGGGATGGGTACACTGAAGCTTTCTTT.

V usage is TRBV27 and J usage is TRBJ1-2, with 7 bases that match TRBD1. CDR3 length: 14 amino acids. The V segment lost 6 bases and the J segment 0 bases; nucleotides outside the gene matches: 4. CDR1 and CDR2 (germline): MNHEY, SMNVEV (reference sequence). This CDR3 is CASSGTAPNYGYTF. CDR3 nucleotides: TGTGCCAGCAGCGGGACAGCGCCTAACTATGGCTACACCTTC.

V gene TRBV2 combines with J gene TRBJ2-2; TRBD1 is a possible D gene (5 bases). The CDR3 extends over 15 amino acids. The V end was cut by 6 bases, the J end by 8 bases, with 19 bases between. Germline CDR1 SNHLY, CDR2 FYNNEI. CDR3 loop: CASSETSARGGELFF. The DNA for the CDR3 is TGTGCCAGCAGCGAAACCTCGGCTAGGGGTGGGGAGCTGTTTTTT.

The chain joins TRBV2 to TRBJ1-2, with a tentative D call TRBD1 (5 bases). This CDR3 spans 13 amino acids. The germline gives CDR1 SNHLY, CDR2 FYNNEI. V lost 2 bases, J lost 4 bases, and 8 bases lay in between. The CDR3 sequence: CASSETGSYGYTF. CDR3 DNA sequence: TGTGCCAGCAGTGAAACAGGAAGCTATGGCTACACCTTC.

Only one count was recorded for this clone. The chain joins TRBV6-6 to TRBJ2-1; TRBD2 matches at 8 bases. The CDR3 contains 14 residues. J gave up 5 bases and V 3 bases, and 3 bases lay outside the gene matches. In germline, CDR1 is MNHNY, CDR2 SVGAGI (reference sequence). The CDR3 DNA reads TGTGCCAGCAGTTATGGCGGGGGGCACAATGAGCAGTTCTTC. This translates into CASSYGGGHNEQFF.

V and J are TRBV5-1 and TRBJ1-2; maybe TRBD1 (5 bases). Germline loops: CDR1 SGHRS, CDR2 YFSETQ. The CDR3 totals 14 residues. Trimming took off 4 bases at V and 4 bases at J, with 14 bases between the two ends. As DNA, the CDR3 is TGCGCCAGCAGCGCTCCAGGGCGCGGCTATGGCTACACCTTC. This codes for CASSAPGRGYGYTF.

The CDR3 DNA follows: TGTGCCAGCAGTTTTTCTAGCTTAGGTGAGCAGTTCTTC. Amino acid sequence: CASSFSSLGEQFF. J is TRBJ2-1 and V is TRBV27; maybe TRBD2 (5 bases). Germline loops: CDR1 MNHEY, CDR2 SMNVEV (reference sequence). The V end lost 3 bases, the J end lost 9 bases, and 12 bases lay between the germline ends. The CDR3 loop spans 13 amino acids.

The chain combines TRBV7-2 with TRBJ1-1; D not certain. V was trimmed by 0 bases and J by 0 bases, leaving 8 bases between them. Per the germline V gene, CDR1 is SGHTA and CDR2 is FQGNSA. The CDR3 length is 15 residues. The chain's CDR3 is CASSLASQLNTEAFF. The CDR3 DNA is TGTGCCAGCAGCTTAGCCAGTCAACTGAACACTGAAGCTTTCTTT.

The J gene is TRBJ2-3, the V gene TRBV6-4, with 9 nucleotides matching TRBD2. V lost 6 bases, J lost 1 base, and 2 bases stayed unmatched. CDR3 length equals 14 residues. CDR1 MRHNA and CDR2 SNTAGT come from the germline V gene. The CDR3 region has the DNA TGTGCCAGCAGCGAGCGGGGGGGCACAGATACGCAGTATTTT. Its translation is CASSERGGTDTQYF.

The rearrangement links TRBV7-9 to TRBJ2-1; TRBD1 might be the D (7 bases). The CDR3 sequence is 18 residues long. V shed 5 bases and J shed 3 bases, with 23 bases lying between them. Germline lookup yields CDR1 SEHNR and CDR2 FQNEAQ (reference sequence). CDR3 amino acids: CASSPRRGWDLDYNEQFF. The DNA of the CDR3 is TGTGCCAGCAGCCCCCGCAGGGGGTGGGACTTAGACTACAATGAGCAGTTCTTC.

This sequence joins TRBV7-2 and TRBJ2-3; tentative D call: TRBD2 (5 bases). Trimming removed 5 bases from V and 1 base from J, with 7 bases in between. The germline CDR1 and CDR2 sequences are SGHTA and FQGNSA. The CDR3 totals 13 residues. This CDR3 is CASSLGGTDTQYF. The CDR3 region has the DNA TGTGCCAGCAGCCTCGGGGGCACAGATACGCAGTATTTT.

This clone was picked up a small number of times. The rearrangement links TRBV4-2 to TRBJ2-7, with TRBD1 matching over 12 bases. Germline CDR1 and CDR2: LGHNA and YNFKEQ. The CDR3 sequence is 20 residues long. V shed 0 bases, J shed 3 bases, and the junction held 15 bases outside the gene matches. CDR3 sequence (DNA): TGTGCCAGCAGCCAAGAAATCTCTCTCTCTCGGGACAGGGGGCTCTACGAGCAGTACTTC. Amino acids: CASSQEISLSRDRGLYEQYF.

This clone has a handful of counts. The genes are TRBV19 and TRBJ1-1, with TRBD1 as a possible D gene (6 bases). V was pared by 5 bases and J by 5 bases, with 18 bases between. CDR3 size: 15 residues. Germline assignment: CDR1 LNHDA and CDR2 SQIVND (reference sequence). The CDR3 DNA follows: TGTGCCAGTAGTTCCATTGACAGGCTGGGGACTGAAGCTTTCTTT. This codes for CASSSIDRLGTEAFF.

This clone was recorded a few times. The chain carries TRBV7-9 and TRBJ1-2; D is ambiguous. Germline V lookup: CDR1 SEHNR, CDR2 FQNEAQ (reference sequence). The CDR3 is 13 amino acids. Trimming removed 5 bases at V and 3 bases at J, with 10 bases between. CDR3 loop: CASSADIYYGYTF. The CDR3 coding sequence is TGTGCCAGCAGCGCCGACATTTACTATGGCTACACCTTC.

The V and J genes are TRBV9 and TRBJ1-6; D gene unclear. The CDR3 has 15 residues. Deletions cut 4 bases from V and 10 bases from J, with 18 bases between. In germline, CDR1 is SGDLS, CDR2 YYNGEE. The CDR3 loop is CASSTLEGLGSPLHF. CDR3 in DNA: TGTGCCAGCAGCACCCTTGAGGGTCTTGGGTCACCCCTCCACTTT.

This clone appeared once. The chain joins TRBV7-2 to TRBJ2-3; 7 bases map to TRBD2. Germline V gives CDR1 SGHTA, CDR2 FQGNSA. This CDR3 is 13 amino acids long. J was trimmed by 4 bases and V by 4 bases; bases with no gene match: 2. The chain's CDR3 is CASSSRGADTQYF. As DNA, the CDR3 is TGTGCCAGCAGCTCCCGGGGGGCAGATACGCAGTATTTT.

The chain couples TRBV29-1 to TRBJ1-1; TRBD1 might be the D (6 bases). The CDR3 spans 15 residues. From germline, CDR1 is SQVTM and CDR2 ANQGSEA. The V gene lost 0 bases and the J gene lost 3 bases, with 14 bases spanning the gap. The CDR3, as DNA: TGCAGCGTTGAAGATCCTGAGGGGGTACACACTGAAGCTTTCTTT. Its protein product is CSVEDPEGVHTEAFF.